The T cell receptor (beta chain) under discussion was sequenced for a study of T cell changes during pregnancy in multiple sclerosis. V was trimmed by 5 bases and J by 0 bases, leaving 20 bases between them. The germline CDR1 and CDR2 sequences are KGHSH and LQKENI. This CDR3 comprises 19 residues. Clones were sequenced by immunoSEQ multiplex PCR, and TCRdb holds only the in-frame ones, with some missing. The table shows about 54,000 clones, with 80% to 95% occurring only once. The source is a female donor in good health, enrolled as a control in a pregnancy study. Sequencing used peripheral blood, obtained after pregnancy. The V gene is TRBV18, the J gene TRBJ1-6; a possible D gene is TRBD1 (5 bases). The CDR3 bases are TGTGCCAGCTCAGAGCCTTCAGGGCCTTCTAGCTCCTATAATTCACCCCTCCACTTT. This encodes CASSEPSGPSSSYNSPLHF.